Below, 2 T cell receptor beta chains from the same sample are listed, as sequenced in a study of T cells in Graves' hyperthyroidism and ophthalmopathy. TCR beta CDR3 regions were amplified from RNA transcripts. The primer set for the first-round RT-PCR of the TCR CDR3 was HTBI. TCRdb reprocessed the multiplex PCR reads via MiXCR and lists one record per CDR3 protein. The table has approximately 600,000 distinct CDR3 sequences, 12% to 15% seen once. The sample consisted of blood. The receptors derive from a woman under 30 with Graves' ophthalmopathy.

The table lists this clonotype with a few counts. V is TRBV19 and J is TRBJ2-3; TRBD2 agrees at 11 bases. The CDR3 is 17 amino acids. Unmatched junction bases numbered 8, after V lost 5 bases and J lost 1 base. Germline V lookup: CDR1 LNHDA, CDR2 SQIVND (reference sequence). In DNA, the CDR3 is TGTGCCAGTAGTGCCGGGACTAGCGGAATCCGCACAGATACGCAGTATTTT. Encoded protein: CASSAGTSGIRTDTQYF.

This clonotype was observed at least ten times. The rearrangement joins TRBV6-1 to TRBJ1-5; the D is unclear. CDR1 MNHNS and CDR2 SASEGT come from the germline V gene. Trimming cost V 5 bases and J 4 bases, with 18 bases left between them. This CDR3 is built from 16 residues. DNA of the CDR3: TGTGCCAGCAGTTTAACCCACCTAACGGGTAATCAGCCCCAGCATTTT. This translates into CASSLTHLTGNQPQHF.